Described below is a single T cell receptor beta chain sequence and its context. The antigen is undetermined. J gave up 0 bases and V 5 bases, and 18 bases lay outside the gene matches. Germline assignment: CDR1 SGHRS and CDR2 YFSETQ. This CDR3 contains 19 residues. 13 Jbeta primers and 60 Vbeta primers were used for the PCR. Method: immunoSEQ multiplex PCR; TCRdb's copy keeps in-frame clones and lacks some. The repertoire holds over 200,000 clones, more than 60% seen once, with roughly 2.6% in the top ten. The sample originates from a study of cytomegalovirus exposure and HLA in healthy donors. Study findings and constraints: In a later analysis, HLA-associated beta chains showed higher expansion and lower generation probabilities than comparable chains. In vitro checks showed that three CMV-associated chains really do target CMV antigens.

Material: PBMCs. This TCR was sampled from a woman aged 55-69 years in good health and CMV-seropositive. The genes are TRBV5-1 and TRBJ2-3; 7 bases align to TRBD1. The CDR3 DNA sequence: TGCGCCAGCAGGCCTGGACAGGCCCGGTCTTATCGGAGCACAGATACGCAGTATTTT. This codes for CASRPGQARSYRSTDTQYF.